This T cell receptor (beta chain) came from a study of T cells in Graves' hyperthyroidism and ophthalmopathy. Study information: Sampling of peripheral blood happened at initial diagnosis, prior to any treatment.

Exclusion criteria comprised uncontrolled infection, other autoimmune disease, pregnancy or lactation. The TCR beta CDR3 regions underwent amplification using RNA transcripts as the source. The HTBI primer set served for first-round RT-PCR of the TCR CDR3. In TCRdb, the multiplex PCR reads were re-called with MiXCR into one record per CDR3 protein. This table has some 370,000 distinct CDR3 sequences, more than 13% appearing once. V gave up 0 bases and J gave up 4 bases, with 16 bases separating them. The V gene's germline CDR1 is DFQATT and CDR2 SNEGSKA (reference sequence). This CDR3 has 16 residues. In this sample, this clonotype turned up many times. Its antigen is as yet unknown. Study outcomes and limitations: Peripheral blood also featured most of the thyroid clonotypes expanded above 0.001. Using 13 V-J features, a model discriminated ophthalmopathy from stable hyperthyroidism.

This receptor was identified in a man in his forties or fifties with Graves' ophthalmopathy. The V gene is TRBV20-1, the J gene TRBJ2-1, with D perhaps TRBD1 or TRBD2 (6 bases each). The sample comprised blood. CDR3 region: CSARDTGARAYNEQFF. The DNA for the CDR3 is TGCAGTGCTAGAGATACGGGGGCTCGGGCGTACAATGAGCAGTTCTTC.